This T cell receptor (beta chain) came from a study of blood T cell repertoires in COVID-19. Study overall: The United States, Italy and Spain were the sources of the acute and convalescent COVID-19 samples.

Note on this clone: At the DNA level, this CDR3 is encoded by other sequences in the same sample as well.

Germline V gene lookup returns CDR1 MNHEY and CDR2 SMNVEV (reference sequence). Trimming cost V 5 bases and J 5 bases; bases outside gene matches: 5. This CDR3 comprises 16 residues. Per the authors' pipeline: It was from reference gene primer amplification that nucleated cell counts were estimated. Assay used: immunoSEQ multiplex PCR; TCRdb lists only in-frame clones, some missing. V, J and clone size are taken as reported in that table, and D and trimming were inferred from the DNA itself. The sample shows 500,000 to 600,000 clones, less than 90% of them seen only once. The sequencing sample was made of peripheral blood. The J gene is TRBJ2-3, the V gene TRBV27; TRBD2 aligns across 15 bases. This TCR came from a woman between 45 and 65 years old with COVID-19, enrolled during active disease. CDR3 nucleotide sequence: TGTGCCAGCAGTCCGTGGACTAGCGGGGGGGTAGATACGCAGTATTTT. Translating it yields CASSPWTSGGVDTQYF.